A single sample gave rise to the 30 T cell receptor beta chains below, sequenced in a study of T cells in women clearing cervical HPV infection. Only in-frame clones appear in the TCRdb table, and some are missing; sequencing was by immunoSEQ multiplex PCR. The sample has roughly 31,000 clones. The sample was blood buffy coat. The receptors shown here come from a woman aged 18 to 75 with a cervical HPV16 infection that either progressed to CIN3+ or cleared (not recorded which).

The CDR3 loop reads CASSLKSRQGLGEQFF. The sequenced part of the CDR3 DNA is TGTGCCAGCAGCTTAAAGTCGCGACAGGGGTTGGGTGAG. This chain links TRBV7-3 with TRBJ2-1; 8 nucleotides agree with TRBD1. The missing CDR3 end, 3 residues past where the read stops, is filled in from the germline J gene. The V gene end was trimmed by 1 base and the J gene end by 9 bases; junction bases not matched to a gene: 11. Germline lookup yields CDR1 SGHTA and CDR2 FQGTGA. CDR3 length: 16 amino acids.

About this clone: The read comes to an end 3 residues before the CDR3 does, leaving the germline J gene to fill in the end. The chain combines TRBV20-1 with TRBJ2-7, with TRBD2 matching over 11 bases. V lost 3 bases to trimming and J lost 4 bases; unmatched junction nucleotides: 5. Looked up from germline, CDR1 is DFQATT and CDR2 is SNEGSKA (reference sequence). The CDR3 runs 14 residues. The covered CDR3 bases are TGCAGTGCTAGTTTAGCGGGAGGGTTTTACGAG. Its translation is CSASLAGGFYE. The entire CDR3 is CSASLAGGFYEQYF.

The CDR3 DNA, read in part, is TGTGCCAGCAGTTACTCACAGGGATCACTCACCGGGGAG. It encodes CASSYSQGSLTGE. The full CDR3 is CASSYSQGSLTGELFF. This sequence joins TRBV6-2 or TRBV6-3 and TRBJ2-2, with TRBD1 as a possible D gene (6 bases). Read coverage stops 3 residues before the CDR3 terminus; the germline J gene supplies the remainder. The CDR3 has 16 amino acids. Trimming took off 0 bases at V and 4 bases at J, with 12 bases between the two ends. Germline CDR1 MNHEY, CDR2 SVGEGT.

Concerning this clone itself: Read data end 3 residues before the CDR3 end; the end is taken from the germline J gene. The chain couples TRBV5-4 to TRBJ2-5; D is possibly TRBD1 (5 bases). Trimming pared 4 bases from V and 1 base from J, leaving 8 bases between. Germline assignment: CDR1 SGHNT and CDR2 YYREEE (reference sequence). This CDR3 region has 13 residues. The CDR3 loop is CASSLDSQETQYF. The sequenced part of the CDR3 DNA is TGTGCCAGCAGCCTAGACAGCCAAGAGACC.

As for this clone: With the read ending 3 residues before the CDR3 end, the germline J gene is used to fill in that end. V gene TRBV2 combines with J gene TRBJ1-5; perhaps TRBD1 as D (5 bases). V shed 6 bases and J shed 3 bases, with 15 bases lying between them. This CDR3 comprises 15 residues. The germline gives CDR1 SNHLY, CDR2 FYNNEI. Incomplete CDR3 DNA: TGTGCCAGCAGCCCGTTGACAGAGTACAATCAGCCC. This sequence encodes CASSPLTEYNQP. The whole CDR3 region reads CASSPLTEYNQPQHF.

As concerns this clone: The sequence runs out 3 residues before the end of the CDR3; the remainder is reconstructed from the germline J gene. This rearrangement joins TRBV12-3 or TRBV12-4 to TRBJ2-7, with 10 bases matching TRBD1. The junction had 10 bases not matched to a gene; V was cut back by 6 bases and J by 5 bases. The CDR3 extends over 15 amino acids. CDR3 DNA, as far as it was read: TGTGCCAGCAGCAAGACAGGGGGCGAAATTCACGAG. It yields the protein CASSKTGGEIHE. The CDR3 as a whole reads CASSKTGGEIHEQYF.

A word on this clone: The read is 3 residues too short to cover the CDR3 end, so that end is filled in from the germline J gene. The genes are TRBV6-2 or TRBV6-3 and TRBJ2-5; D is possibly TRBD2 (5 bases). Germline CDR1 reads MNHEY; CDR2 reads SVGEGT. CDR3 length equals 16 residues. Deletions cut 0 bases from V and 5 bases from J, with 16 bases between. The CDR3 reads CASSYSRTPGLETQYF. The covered CDR3 bases are TGTGCCAGCAGTTACTCCAGGACTCCCGGTTTGGAGACC.

For this clone: The observed sequence ends 3 residues before the CDR3 terminus, with the missing tail filled in from the germline J gene. This chain connects TRBV30 to TRBJ2-6, with TRBD1 identical over 7 bases. Trimming at V came to 2 bases and at J to 2 bases, leaving 12 bases not matched to a gene. This CDR3 contains 18 residues. Germline values: CDR1 GTSNPN, CDR2 SVGIG (reference sequence). CDR3: CAWSFLRTGPTGANVLTF. CDR3 DNA (partial): TGTGCCTGGAGTTTCCTGCGGACAGGTCCCACTGGGGCCAACGTC.

Notes on this clone: Read coverage stops 3 residues before the CDR3 terminus; the germline J gene supplies the remainder. The gene calls are TRBV5-1 and TRBJ1-6, with TRBD1 identical over 7 bases. The CDR3 runs to 18 residues. The germline gives CDR1 SGHRS, CDR2 YFSETQ. With V trimmed by 4 bases and J by 5 bases, 15 bases remained unmatched. The part of the CDR3 DNA that was read is TGCGCCAGCAGCCCTTTCCCCCTCGCCGGGACAGATAATTCACCC. Translated, it gives CASSPFPLAGTDNSP. Given in full, the CDR3 is CASSPFPLAGTDNSPLHF.

On this clone: The read finishes 3 residues shy of the CDR3 end, and the germline J gene is used to complete it. The same CDR3 is also encoded by other DNA sequences in this sample. The chain joins TRBV18 to TRBJ1-2, with D possibly TRBD1 on 5 matching bases. This CDR3 contains 14 residues. Per germline, CDR1 KGHSH and CDR2 LQKENI. CDR3 DNA, as far as it was read: TGTGCCAGCTCACCACCGGGACTAGCTTACGAC. Translated: CASSPPGLAYD. The whole CDR3 is CASSPPGLAYDYTF.

On this clone: The CDR3 end falls 3 residues outside the read, so it is completed with the germline J gene. This chain links TRBV18 with TRBJ2-3; 9 bases are a match to TRBD1. From germline, CDR1 is KGHSH and CDR2 LQKENI. The length of the CDR3 is 14 residues. CDR3 protein: CASSLGTGTETQYF. The CDR3 DNA, read in part, is TGTGCCAGCTCACTGGGGACAGGGACTGAGACG. The complete variable domain, with remaining parts taken from reference TRBV18 and TRBJ2-3, reads NAGVMQNPRHLVRRRGQEARLRCSPMKGHSHVYWYRQLPEEGLKFMVYLQKENIIDESGMPKERFSAEFPKEGPSILRIQQVVRGDSAAYFCASSLGTGTETQYFGPGTRLTVL.

A word on this clone: The CDR3 goes on 3 residues after the read ends, and that part is filled in from the germline J gene. The chain combines TRBV7-6 with TRBJ1-1, with D possibly matching TRBD1 (6 bases). Looked up from germline, CDR1 is SGHVS and CDR2 is FNYEAQ. Trimming cost V 1 base and J 4 bases, with 22 bases left between them. The CDR3 is 18 residues long. The CDR3 bases that were read are TGTGCCAGCAGCTTAGGCCGCGCGAAGCAGGGGTCGGGCACTGAA. This encodes CASSLGRAKQGSGTE. The entire CDR3 protein reads CASSLGRAKQGSGTEAFF.

Of note for this clone: One junction end disagrees with the germline gene, perhaps due to a read error. The sequenced fragment ends 3 residues before the CDR3 boundary, so the rest is inferred from the germline J gene. The chain recombines TRBV4-2 with TRBJ2-2; 10 bases are a match to TRBD1. The V gene's germline CDR1 is LGHNA and CDR2 YNFKEQ. This CDR3 has 17 amino acids. CDR3 DNA (partial): TGCGCCAGCAGCCAAGATCGCGGGACAGGGGACTCCGGGGAG. Residues: CASSQDRGTGDSGE. The whole CDR3 sequence reads CASSQDRGTGDSGELFF.

Regarding this clone: The read finishes 3 residues shy of the CDR3 end, and the germline J gene is used to complete it. The rearrangement joins TRBV29-1 to TRBJ2-1; unclear D gene. The V end was cut by 6 bases, the J end by 4 bases, with 7 bases between. The CDR3 is made up of 11 amino acids. Germline assignment: CDR1 SQVTM and CDR2 ANQGSEA. The DNA read from the CDR3 is TGCAGCGTGAACTATTACAATGAG. Its translation: CSVNYYNE. The whole CDR3 sequence reads CSVNYYNEQFF.

Remarks on this clone: The read stops 3 residues short of the end of the CDR3; the missing end is completed from the germline J gene. The V gene is TRBV7-2, the J gene TRBJ1-1; 8 positions agree with TRBD1. The CDR3 consists of 14 residues. J was trimmed by 7 bases and V by 3 bases; bases with no gene match: 7. CDR1 and CDR2 from the germline V gene are SGHTA and FQGNSA. CDR3: CASSLGRGPVEAFF. The CDR3 bases that were read are TGTGCCAGCAGCTTGGGCAGGGGGCCGGTTGAA. The complete variable domain, with remaining parts taken from reference TRBV7-2 and TRBJ1-1, reads GAGVSQSPSNKVTEKGKDVELRCDPISGHTALYWYRQSLGQGLEFLIYFQGNSAPDKSGLPSDRFSAERTGGSVSTLTIQRTQQEDSAVYLCASSLGRGPVEAFFGQGTRLTVV.

In regard to this clone: The observed sequence ends 3 residues before the CDR3 terminus, with the missing tail filled in from the germline J gene. The chain links TRBV6-2 or TRBV6-3 to TRBJ1-5; 8 bases match TRBD1. Germline V CDR1 and CDR2: MNHEY, SVGEGT. The junction had 11 bases not matched to a gene; V was cut back by 4 bases and J by 6 bases. The CDR3 consists of 16 residues. CDR3: CASSFSGTGVSQPQHF. Partial CDR3 DNA: TGTGCCAGCAGTTTCTCCGGGACAGGAGTAAGTCAGCCC.

Turning to this clone: The read gets to within 3 residues of the CDR3 end, and the germline J gene fills in the rest. The gene calls are TRBV19 and TRBJ1-2, with 8 bases lining up with TRBD1. This CDR3 contains 16 residues. Germline V lookup: CDR1 LNHDA, CDR2 SQIVND (reference sequence). V lost 3 bases, J lost 0 bases, and 6 bases stayed unmatched. The CDR3 bases that were read are TGTGCCAGTAGTATCCCGGGACAGGCCCCTAACTATGGC. This encodes CASSIPGQAPNYG. The full CDR3 protein is CASSIPGQAPNYGYTF.

On this clone itself: The read ends 3 residues shy of where the CDR3 ends; the end is completed using the germline J gene. The genes are TRBV29-1 and TRBJ2-5; 9 bases align to TRBD1. CDR1 and CDR2 from the germline V gene are SQVTM and ANQGSEA. Germline trimming cut 7 bases from V and 3 bases from J; bases unmatched to any gene: 9. This CDR3 comprises 14 residues. CDR3: CSARTGEGKETQYF. The CDR3 bases that were read are TGCAGCGCCAGGACAGGGGAAGGAAAAGAGACC.

Incomplete CDR3 DNA: TGTGCCAGTAGTCACGGGACAGCTACAGATACG. It is translated as CASSHGTATDT. The full CDR3 protein reads CASSHGTATDTQYF. V usage is TRBV19 and J usage is TRBJ2-3; the match to TRBD1 covers 7 bases. The read comes to an end 3 residues before the CDR3 does, leaving the germline J gene to fill in the end. The V gene end was trimmed by 5 bases and the J gene end by 3 bases; junction bases not matched to a gene: 5. The CDR3 totals 14 residues. CDR1 and CDR2 from the germline V gene are LNHDA and SQIVND (reference sequence). Supplemented by reference TRBV19 and TRBJ2-3, the full variable domain reads DGGITQSPKYLFRKEGQNVTLSCEQNLNHDAMYWYRQDPGQGLRLIYYSQIVNDFQKGDIAEGYSVSREKKESFPLTVTSAQKNPTAFYLCASSHGTATDTQYFGPGTRLTVL.

To note about this clone: From the germline J gene comes the end of the CDR3, since the read stops 3 residues before it. This chain connects TRBV28 to TRBJ1-1; 7 nucleotides line up with TRBD1. Germline V gives CDR1 MDHEN, CDR2 SYDVKM. The junction had 12 bases not matched to a gene; V was cut back by 5 bases and J by 0 bases. The CDR3 loop spans 17 amino acids. The chain's CDR3 is CASSESGQSRVNTEAFF. Partial CDR3 DNA: TGTGCCAGCAGTGAATCGGGACAGAGCAGGGTGAACACTGAA.

As to this clone: The read finishes 3 residues shy of the CDR3 end, and the germline J gene is used to complete it. V gene TRBV20-1 combines with J gene TRBJ2-5, with 13 bases aligning to TRBD2. Trimming at V came to 6 bases and at J to 5 bases, leaving 6 bases not matched to a gene. This CDR3 has 14 residues. Germline V gene lookup returns CDR1 DFQATT and CDR2 SNEGSKA (reference sequence). The sequenced part of the CDR3 DNA is TGCAGTGCGAGGACTAGCGGGAGCAGGGAGACC. This encodes CSARTSGSRET. The whole CDR3 reads CSARTSGSRETQYF.

About this clone itself: Sequencing ends 3 residues short of the CDR3 end; the germline J gene provides the rest. The V gene is TRBV19, the J gene TRBJ2-1; D possibly corresponds to TRBD2 (5 bases). Germline V gene sequence: CDR1 LNHDA, CDR2 SQIVND (reference sequence). CDR3 length equals 13 residues. V gave up 3 bases and J gave up 8 bases, with 11 bases separating them. The CDR3 here is CASSILARHEQFF. The CDR3 bases that were read are TGTGCCAGTAGTATCCTAGCACGGCATGAG.

With regard to this clone: Read sequence stops 3 residues before the CDR3 end, and the germline J gene provides the missing end. V gene TRBV7-9 combines with J gene TRBJ2-5; 10 bases map to TRBD1. The CDR3 consists of 14 residues. Trimming at V came to 5 bases and at J to 6 bases, leaving 6 bases not matched to a gene. Germline V gives CDR1 SEHNR, CDR2 FQNEAQ (reference sequence). The CDR3 region is CASSSTDRGKTQYF. The DNA read from the CDR3 is TGTGCCAGCAGCAGCACGGACAGGGGGAAGACC.

As to this clone: The read ends 3 residues before the CDR3 terminus; that terminus is restored from the germline J gene. This chain links TRBV4-1 with TRBJ1-5; 9 nucleotides line up with TRBD1. The CDR3 runs to 15 residues. Germline assignment: CDR1 MGHRA and CDR2 YSYEKL. The V segment lost 6 bases and the J segment 1 base; nucleotides outside the gene matches: 4. The sequenced part of the CDR3 DNA is TGCGCCAGCAGTTTACAGGGGGCAAGCAATCAGCCC. This sequence encodes CASSLQGASNQP. The whole CDR3 sequence is CASSLQGASNQPQHF.

For this clone: The read comes to an end 3 residues before the CDR3 does, leaving the germline J gene to fill in the end. The V gene is TRBV19, the J gene TRBJ2-7; 7 bases match TRBD1. Unmatched junction bases numbered 9, after V lost 7 bases and J lost 3 bases. CDR1 is LNHDA, CDR2 SQIVND, per germline (reference sequence). This CDR3 has 14 residues. CDR3 sequence: CASKPGTAFYEQYF. The covered CDR3 bases are TGTGCCAGTAAACCCGGGACAGCGTTCTACGAG.

On this clone: The CDR3 end is not reached by the read, which stops 3 residues before it; the germline J gene fills it in. The genes are TRBV19 and TRBJ1-2; no definite D call. Per the germline V gene, CDR1 is LNHDA and CDR2 is SQIVND (reference sequence). The length of the CDR3 is 13 residues. Incomplete CDR3 DNA: TGTGCCAGTAGTATAGGAGGGTCTGGTGAC. Translated, it gives CASSIGGSGD. The whole CDR3 is CASSIGGSGDYTF.

In the case of this clone: The read terminates 3 residues before the CDR3 end, so the remaining end is supplied by the germline J gene. The V and J genes are TRBV12-3 or TRBV12-4 and TRBJ2-4; TRBD1 matches at 10 bases. V gave up 6 bases and J gave up 3 bases; unmatched junction bases: 5. CDR3 length: 15 residues. The CDR3 spells CASRPTGGGKNIQYF. The sequenced part of the CDR3 DNA is TGTGCCAGCAGACCGACAGGGGGCGGCAAAAACATT.

Comments on this clone: The read is 3 residues too short to cover the CDR3 end, so that end is filled in from the germline J gene. The V call is TRBV19, the J call TRBJ1-1; 9 bases map to TRBD1. With V trimmed by 10 bases and J by 6 bases, 12 bases remained unmatched. CDR3 size: 14 residues. The germline CDR1 and CDR2 sequences are LNHDA and SQIVND (reference sequence). CDR3 bases read: TGTGCCACCCGGGGACAGGGCATGATGGCTGAA. Amino acids: CATRGQGMMAE. The full CDR3 sequence reads CATRGQGMMAEAFF. Supplemented by reference TRBV19 and TRBJ1-1, the full variable domain reads DGGITQSPKYLFRKEGQNVTLSCEQNLNHDAMYWYRQDPGQGLRLIYYSQIVNDFQKGDIAEGYSVSREKKESFPLTVTSAQKNPTAFYLCATRGQGMMAEAFFGQGTRLTVV.

As for this clone: The read comes to an end 3 residues before the CDR3 does, leaving the germline J gene to fill in the end. The chain combines TRBV19 with TRBJ1-1, with TRBD1 identical over 8 bases. The V gene end was trimmed by 6 bases and the J gene end by 3 bases; junction bases not matched to a gene: 12. CDR3 length: 16 amino acids. Germline values: CDR1 LNHDA, CDR2 SQIVND (reference sequence). The part of the CDR3 DNA that was read is TGTGCCAGTAGAAGCGGGCAGGGGGCTCTGTACACTGAA. This sequence encodes CASRSGQGALYTE. The entire CDR3 sequence reads CASRSGQGALYTEAFF.

In regard to this clone: The read stops 3 residues short of the end of the CDR3; the missing end is completed from the germline J gene. V gene TRBV29-1 combines with J gene TRBJ2-3; possible D gene TRBD2, 6 bases. The germline V gene has CDR1 SQVTM and CDR2 ANQGSEA. The CDR3 spans 14 residues. Partial CDR3 DNA: TGCAGCGTTGTCGGAGGGCCATTTCAAGAGACG. Residues: CSVVGGPFQET. The whole CDR3 protein reads CSVVGGPFQETQYF.